This TCR beta chain emerged from a study of radiation and T cells in renal cell carcinoma. Study-level results: Dominant CDR3 motifs were more common in irradiated tumors than controls.

The repertoire was sequenced with immunoSEQ multiplex PCR; TCRdb's copy has only in-frame clones and lacks some. The profile shows roughly 23,000 clones, around 47% of them singletons. This clone was seen a handful of times. No antigen is known for it. Between the trimmed V and J ends, which lost 5 bases and 3 bases, there was a span of 16 bases. Germline V lookup: CDR1 MGHRA, CDR2 YSYEKL. The length of the CDR3 is 15 residues. Treatment denoted: 15 Gy SBRT to primary tumor, nephrectomy 4 weeks later. The chain has TRBV4-1 and TRBJ1-2; D perhaps matches TRBD1 (6 bases). The TCR comes from a woman aged 45-65 years with renal cell carcinoma. The material sequenced was tumor tissue, taken from a patient whose treatment included radiotherapy and nephrectomy. The CDR3 region has the DNA TGCGCCAGCAGCAAACAATGGGCAGGGGACTATGGCTACACCTTC. This codes for CASSKQWAGDYGYTF.